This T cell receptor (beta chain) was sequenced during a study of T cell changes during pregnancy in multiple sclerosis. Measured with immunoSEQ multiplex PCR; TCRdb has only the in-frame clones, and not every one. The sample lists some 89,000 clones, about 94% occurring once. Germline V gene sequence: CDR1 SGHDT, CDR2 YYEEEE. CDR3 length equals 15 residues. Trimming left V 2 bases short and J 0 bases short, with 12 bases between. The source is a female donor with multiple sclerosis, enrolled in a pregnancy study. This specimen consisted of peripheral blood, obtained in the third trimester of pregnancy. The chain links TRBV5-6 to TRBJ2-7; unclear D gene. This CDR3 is CASSFVVRGSYEQYF. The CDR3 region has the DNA TGTGCCAGCAGCTTTGTTGTTAGAGGCTCCTACGAGCAGTACTTC.